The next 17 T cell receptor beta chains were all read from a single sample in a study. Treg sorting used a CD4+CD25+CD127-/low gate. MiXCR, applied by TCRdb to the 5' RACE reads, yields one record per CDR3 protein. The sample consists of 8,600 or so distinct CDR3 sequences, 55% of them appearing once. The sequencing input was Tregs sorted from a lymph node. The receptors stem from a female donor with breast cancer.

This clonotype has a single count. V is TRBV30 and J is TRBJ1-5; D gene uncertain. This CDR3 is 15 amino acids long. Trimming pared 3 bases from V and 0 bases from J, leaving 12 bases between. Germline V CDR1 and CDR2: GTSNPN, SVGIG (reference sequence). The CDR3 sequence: CAWRQGSYSNQPQHF. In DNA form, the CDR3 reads TGTGCCTGGAGGCAAGGGTCATATAGCAATCAGCCCCAGCATTTT.

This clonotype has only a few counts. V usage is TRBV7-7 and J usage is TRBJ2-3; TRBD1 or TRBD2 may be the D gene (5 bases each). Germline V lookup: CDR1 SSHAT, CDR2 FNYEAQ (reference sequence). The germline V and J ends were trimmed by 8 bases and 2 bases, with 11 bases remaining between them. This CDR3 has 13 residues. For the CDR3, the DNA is TGTGCCAGCGGGGGATCCCTCACAGATACGCAGTATTTT. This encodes CASGGSLTDTQYF.

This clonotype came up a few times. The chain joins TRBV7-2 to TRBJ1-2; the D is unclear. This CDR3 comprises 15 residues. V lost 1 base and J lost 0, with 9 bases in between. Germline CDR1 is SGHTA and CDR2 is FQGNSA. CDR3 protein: CASSLVKTANYGYTF. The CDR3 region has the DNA TGTGCCAGCAGCTTAGTTAAGACCGCTAACTATGGCTACACCTTC.

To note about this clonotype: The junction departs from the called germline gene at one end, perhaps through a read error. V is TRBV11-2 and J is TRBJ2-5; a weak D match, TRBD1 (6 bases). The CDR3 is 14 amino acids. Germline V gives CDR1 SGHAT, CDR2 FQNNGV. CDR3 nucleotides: TGTGCCGGCAGCTGGGGACATAGCAAAGAGACCCAGTACTTC. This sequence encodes CAGSWGHSKETQYF. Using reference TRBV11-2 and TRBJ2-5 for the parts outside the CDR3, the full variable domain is EAGVAQSPRYKIIEKRQSVAFWCNPISGHATLYWYQQILGQGPKLLIQFQNNGVVDDSQLPKDRFSAERLKGVDSTLKIQPAKLEDSAVYLCAGSWGHSKETQYFGPGTRLLVL.

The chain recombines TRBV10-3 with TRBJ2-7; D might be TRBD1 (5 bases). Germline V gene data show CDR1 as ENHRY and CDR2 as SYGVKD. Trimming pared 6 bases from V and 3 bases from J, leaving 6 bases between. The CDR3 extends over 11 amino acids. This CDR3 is CAISQGYEQYV. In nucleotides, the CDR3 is TGTGCCATCAGCCAGGGCTACGAGCAGTACGTC.

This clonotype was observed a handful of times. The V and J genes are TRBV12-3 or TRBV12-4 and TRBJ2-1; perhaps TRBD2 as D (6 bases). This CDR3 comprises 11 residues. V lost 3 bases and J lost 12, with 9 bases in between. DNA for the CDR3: TGTGCCAGCAGTTTCCGGGACTCGCAGTTCTTC. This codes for CASSFRDSQFF.

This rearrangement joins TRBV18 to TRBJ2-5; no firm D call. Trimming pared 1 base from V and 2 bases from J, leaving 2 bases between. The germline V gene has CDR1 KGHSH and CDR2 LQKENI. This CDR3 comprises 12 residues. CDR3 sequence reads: CASSPQQETQYF. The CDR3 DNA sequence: TGTGCCAGCTCACCACAACAAGAGACCCAGTACTTC.

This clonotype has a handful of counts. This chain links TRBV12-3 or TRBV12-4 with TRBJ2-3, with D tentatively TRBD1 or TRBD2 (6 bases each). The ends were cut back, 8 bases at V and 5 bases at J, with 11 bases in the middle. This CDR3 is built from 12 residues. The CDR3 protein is CASSGAGDTQYF. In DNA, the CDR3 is TGTGCCAGCTCGGGGGCCGGAGATACGCAGTATTTT.

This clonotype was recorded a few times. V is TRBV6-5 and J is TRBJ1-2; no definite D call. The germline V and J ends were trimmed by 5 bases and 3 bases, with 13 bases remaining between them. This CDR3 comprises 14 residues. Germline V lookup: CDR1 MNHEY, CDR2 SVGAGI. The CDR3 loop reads CASSLSWADYGYTF. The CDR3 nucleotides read TGTGCCAGCAGTCTCTCATGGGCAGACTATGGCTACACCTTC.

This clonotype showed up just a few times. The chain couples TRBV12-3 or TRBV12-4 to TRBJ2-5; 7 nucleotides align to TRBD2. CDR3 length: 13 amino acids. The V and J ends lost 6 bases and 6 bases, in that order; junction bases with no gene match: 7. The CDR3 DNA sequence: TGTGCCAGCAGCATCAGCGGGGTTCAGACCCAGTACTTC. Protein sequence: CASSISGVQTQYF.

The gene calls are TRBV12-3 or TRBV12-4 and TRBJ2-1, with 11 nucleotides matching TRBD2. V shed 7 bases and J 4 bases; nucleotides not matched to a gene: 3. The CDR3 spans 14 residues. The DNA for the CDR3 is TGTGCCAGCACTAGCGGGAGGCGATACAATGAGCAGTTCTTC. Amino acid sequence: CASTSGRRYNEQFF.

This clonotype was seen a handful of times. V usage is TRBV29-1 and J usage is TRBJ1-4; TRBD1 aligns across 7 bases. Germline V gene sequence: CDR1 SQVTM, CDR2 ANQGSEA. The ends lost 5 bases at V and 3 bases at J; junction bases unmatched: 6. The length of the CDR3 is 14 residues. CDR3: CSVSQGPANEKLFF. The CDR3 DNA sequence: TGCAGCGTTTCACAGGGGCCCGCTAATGAAAAACTGTTTTTT.

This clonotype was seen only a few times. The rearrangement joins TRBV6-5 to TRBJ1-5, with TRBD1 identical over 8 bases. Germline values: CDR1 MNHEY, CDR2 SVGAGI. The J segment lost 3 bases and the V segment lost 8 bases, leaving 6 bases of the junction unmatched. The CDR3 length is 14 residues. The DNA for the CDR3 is TGTGCCAGCGGAACAGGGGGTCACAATCAGCCCCAGCATTTT. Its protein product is CASGTGGHNQPQHF.

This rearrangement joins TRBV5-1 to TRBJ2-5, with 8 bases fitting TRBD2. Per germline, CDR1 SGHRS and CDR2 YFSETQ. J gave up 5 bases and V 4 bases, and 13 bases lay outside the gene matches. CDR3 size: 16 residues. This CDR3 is CASSRAQAGAPETQYF. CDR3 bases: TGCGCCAGCAGCCGAGCTCAAGCGGGAGCACCGGAGACCCAGTACTTC.

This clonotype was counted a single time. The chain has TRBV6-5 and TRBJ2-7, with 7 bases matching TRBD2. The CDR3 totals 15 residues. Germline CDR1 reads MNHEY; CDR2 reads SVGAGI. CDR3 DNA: TGTACCAGCAGTTACTCGCGGGGGACGGAAGGCGAGCAGTACGTC. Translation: CTSSYSRGTEGEQYV.

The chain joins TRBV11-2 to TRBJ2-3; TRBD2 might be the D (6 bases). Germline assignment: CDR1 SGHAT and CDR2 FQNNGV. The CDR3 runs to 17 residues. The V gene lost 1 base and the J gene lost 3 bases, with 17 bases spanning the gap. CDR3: CASSLGLFGSGTDTQYF. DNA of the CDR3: TGTGCCAGCAGCTTAGGACTCTTCGGGAGTGGGACAGATACGCAGTATTTT.

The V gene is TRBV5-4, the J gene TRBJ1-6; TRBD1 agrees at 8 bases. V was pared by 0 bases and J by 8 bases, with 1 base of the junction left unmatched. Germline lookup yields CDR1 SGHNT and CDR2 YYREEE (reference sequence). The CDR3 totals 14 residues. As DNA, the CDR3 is TGTGCCAGCAGCTTGGGGGACAGGTATTCACCCCTCCACTTT. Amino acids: CASSLGDRYSPLHF.